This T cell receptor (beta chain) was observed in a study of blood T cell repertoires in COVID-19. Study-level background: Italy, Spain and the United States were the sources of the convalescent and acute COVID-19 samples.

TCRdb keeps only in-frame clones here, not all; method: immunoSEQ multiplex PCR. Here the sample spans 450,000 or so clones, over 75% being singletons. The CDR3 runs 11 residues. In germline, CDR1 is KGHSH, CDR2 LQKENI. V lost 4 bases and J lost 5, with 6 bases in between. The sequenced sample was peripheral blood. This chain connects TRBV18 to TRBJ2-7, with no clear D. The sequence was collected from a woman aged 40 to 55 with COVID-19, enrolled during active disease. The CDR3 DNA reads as TGTGCCAGCTCACTAGTCGACGAGCAGTACTTC. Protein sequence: CASSLVDEQYF.